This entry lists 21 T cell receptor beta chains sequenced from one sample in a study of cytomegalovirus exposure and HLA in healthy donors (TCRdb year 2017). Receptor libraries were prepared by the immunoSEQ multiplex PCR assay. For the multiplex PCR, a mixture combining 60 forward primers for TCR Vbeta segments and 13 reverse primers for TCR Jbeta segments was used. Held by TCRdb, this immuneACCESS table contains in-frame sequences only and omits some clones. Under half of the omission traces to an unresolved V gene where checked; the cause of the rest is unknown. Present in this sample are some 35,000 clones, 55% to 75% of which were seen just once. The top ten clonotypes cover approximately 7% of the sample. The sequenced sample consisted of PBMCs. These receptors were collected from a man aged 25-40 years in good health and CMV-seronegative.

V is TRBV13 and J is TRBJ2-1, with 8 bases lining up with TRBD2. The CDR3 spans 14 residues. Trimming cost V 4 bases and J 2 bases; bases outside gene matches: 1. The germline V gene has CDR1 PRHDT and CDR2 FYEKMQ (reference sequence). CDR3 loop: CASSSGLAYNEQFF. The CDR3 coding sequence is TGTGCCAGCAGCTCGGGACTAGCCTACAATGAGCAGTTCTTC.

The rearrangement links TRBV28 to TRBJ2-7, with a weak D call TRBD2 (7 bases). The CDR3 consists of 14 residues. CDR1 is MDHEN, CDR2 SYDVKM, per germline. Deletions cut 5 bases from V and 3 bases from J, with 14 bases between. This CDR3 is CASSPGGLIYEQYF. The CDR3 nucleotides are TGTGCCAGCAGTCCCGGGGGGCTTATCTACGAGCAGTACTTC.

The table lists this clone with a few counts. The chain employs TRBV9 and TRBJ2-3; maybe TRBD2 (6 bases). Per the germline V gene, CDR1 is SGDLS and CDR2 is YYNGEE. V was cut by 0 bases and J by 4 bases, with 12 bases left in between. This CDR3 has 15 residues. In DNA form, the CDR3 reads TGTGCCAGCAGCGTAGTGTCGGGAGTCCCAGATACGCAGTATTTT. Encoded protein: CASSVVSGVPDTQYF.

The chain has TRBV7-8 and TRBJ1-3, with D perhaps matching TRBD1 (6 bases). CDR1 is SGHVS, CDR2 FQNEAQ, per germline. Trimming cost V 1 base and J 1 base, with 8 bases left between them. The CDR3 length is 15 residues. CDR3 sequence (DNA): TGTGCCAGCAGCTTAGTGGGGGCTTCTGGAAACACCATATATTTT. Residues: CASSLVGASGNTIYF.

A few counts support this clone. The chain's CDR3 is CATSGGHLNTDTQYF. CDR3 DNA: TGTGCCACCAGCGGTGGGCACCTTAACACAGATACGCAGTATTTT. The chain has TRBV15 and TRBJ2-3; D gene unclear. CDR1 and CDR2 from the germline V gene are LNHNV and YYDKDF (reference sequence). V lost 5 bases and J lost 2, with 14 bases in between. This CDR3 comprises 15 residues.

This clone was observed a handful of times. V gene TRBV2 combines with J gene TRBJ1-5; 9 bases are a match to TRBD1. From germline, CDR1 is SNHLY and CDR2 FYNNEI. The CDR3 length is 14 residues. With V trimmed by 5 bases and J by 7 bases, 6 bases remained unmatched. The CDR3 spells CASSIDRGDQPQHF. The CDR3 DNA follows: TGTGCCAGCAGTATTGACAGGGGGGACCAGCCCCAGCATTTT. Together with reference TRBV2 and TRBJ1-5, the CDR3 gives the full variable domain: EPEVTQTPSHQVTQMGQEVILRCVPISNHLYFYWYRQILGQKVEFLVSFYNNEISEKSEIFDDQFSVERPDGSNFTLKIRSTKLEDSAMYFCASSIDRGDQPQHFGDGTRLSIL.

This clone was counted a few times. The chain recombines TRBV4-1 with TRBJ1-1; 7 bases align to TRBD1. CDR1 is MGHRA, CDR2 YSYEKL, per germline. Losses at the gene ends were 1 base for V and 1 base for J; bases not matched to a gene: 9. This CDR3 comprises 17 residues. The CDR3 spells CASSQGRTGVSNTEAFF. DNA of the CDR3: TGCGCCAGCAGCCAAGGCCGAACAGGGGTTTCGAACACTGAAGCTTTCTTT.

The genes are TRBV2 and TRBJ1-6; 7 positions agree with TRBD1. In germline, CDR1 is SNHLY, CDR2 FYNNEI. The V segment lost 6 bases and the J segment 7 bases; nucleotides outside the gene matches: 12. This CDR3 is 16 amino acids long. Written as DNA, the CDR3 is TGTGCCAGCAGGCTCACCCGGGACAGCCACAATTCACCCCTCCACTTT. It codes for CASRLTRDSHNSPLHF.

For the CDR3, the DNA is TGTGCCAGCAGTTTGACAGGCCGCTATGGCTACACCTTC. Amino acid sequence: CASSLTGRYGYTF. V gene TRBV28 combines with J gene TRBJ1-2; weak D call: TRBD1 (6 bases). CDR1 is MDHEN, CDR2 SYDVKM, per germline. CDR3 length equals 13 residues. V lost 3 bases to trimming and J lost 4 bases, with 9 bases between them.

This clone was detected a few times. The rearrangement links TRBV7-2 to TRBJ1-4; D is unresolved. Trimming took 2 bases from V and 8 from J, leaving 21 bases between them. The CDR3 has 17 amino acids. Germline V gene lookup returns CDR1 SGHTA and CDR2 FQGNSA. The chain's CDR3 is CASSLRAEGWVGEKLFF. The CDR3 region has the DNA TGTGCCAGCAGCTTAAGGGCTGAGGGTTGGGTTGGAGAAAAACTGTTTTTT.

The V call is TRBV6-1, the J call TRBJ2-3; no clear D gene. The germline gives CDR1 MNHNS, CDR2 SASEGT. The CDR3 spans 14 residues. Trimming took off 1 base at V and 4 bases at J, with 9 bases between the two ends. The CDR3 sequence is CASSEGLGADTQYF. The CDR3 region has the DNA TGTGCCAGCAGTGAAGGGCTAGGCGCAGATACGCAGTATTTT.

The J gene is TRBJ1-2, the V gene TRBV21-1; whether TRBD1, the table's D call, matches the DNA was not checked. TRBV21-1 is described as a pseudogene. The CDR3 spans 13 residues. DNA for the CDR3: TGTGCCAGCACGGGACAGGGGTTCTATGGCTACACCTTC. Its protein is CASTGQGFYGYTF.

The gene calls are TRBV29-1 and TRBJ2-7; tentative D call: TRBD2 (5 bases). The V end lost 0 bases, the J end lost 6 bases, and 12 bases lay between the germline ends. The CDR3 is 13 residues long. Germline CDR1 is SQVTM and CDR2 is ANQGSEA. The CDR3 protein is CSVEDRESSEQYF. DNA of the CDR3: TGCAGCGTTGAAGATAGGGAGTCTTCCGAGCAGTACTTC.

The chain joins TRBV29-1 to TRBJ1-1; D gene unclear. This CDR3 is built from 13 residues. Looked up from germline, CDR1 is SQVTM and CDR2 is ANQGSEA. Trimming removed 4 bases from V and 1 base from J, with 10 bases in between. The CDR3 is CSVVIMRNTEAFF. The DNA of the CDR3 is TGCAGCGTTGTTATCATGAGGAACACTGAAGCTTTCTTT.

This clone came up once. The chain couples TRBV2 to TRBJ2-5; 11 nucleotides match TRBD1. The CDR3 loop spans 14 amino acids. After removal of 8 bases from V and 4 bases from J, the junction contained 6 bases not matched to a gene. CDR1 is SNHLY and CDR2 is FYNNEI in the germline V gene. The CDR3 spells CASLPGQGGETQYF. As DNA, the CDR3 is TGTGCCAGCCTCCCGGGACAGGGGGGAGAGACCCAGTACTTC.

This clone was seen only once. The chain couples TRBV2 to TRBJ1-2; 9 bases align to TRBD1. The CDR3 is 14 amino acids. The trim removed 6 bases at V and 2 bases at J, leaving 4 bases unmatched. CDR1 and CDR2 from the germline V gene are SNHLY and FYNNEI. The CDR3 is CASRPGQGNYGYTF. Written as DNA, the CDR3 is TGTGCCAGCAGACCCGGACAGGGGAACTATGGCTACACCTTC.

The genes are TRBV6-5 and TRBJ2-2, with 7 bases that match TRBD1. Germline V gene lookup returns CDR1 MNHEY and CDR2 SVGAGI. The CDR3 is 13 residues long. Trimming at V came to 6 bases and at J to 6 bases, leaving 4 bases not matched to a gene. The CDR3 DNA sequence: TGTGCCAGCAGCCTGACAGGGCCCGGGGAGCTGTTTTTT. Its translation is CASSLTGPGELFF.

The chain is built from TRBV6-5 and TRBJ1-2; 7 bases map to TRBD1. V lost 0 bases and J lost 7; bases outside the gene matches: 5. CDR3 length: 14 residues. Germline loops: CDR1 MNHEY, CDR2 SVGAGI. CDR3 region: CASSYSGRGFGYTF. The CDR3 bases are TGTGCCAGCAGTTACTCGGGCAGGGGGTTTGGCTACACCTTC.

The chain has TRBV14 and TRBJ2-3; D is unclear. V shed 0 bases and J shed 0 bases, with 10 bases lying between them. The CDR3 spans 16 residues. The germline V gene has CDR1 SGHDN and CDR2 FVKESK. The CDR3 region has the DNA TGTGCCAGCAGCCAAGATCGAGGCTCTAGCACAGATACGCAGTATTTT. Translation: CASSQDRGSSTDTQYF. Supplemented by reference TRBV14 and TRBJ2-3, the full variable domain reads EAGVTQFPSHSVIEKGQTVTLRCDPISGHDNLYWYRRVMGKEIKFLLHFVKESKQDESGMPNNRFLAERTGGTYSTLKVQPAELEDSGVYFCASSQDRGSSTDTQYFGPGTRLTVL.

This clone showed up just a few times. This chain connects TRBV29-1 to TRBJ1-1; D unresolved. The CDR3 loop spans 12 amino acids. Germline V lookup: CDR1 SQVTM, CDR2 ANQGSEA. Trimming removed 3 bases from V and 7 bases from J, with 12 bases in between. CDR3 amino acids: CSVDHPGSEAFF. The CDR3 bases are TGCAGCGTTGACCATCCCGGTAGTGAAGCTTTCTTT.

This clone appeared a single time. CDR3 nucleotides: TGTGCCAGCAGGGACTCACCCTCTTACGAGCAGTACTTC. It encodes CASRDSPSYEQYF. The V and J genes are TRBV2 and TRBJ2-7; the D gene is possibly TRBD2 (5 bases). Germline V gene sequence: CDR1 SNHLY, CDR2 FYNNEI. The V end was cut by 6 bases, the J end by 4 bases, with 13 bases between. The CDR3 loop spans 13 amino acids.